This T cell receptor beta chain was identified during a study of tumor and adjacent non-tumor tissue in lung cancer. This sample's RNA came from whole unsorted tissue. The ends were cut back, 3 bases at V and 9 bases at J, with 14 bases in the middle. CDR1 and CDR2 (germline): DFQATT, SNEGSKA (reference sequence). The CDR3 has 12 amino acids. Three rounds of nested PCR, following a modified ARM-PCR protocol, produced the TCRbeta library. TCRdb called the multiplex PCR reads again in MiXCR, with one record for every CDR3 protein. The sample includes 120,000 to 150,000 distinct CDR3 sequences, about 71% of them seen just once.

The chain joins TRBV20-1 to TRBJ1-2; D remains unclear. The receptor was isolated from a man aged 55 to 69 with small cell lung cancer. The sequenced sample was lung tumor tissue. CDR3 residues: CSARDADHSYTF. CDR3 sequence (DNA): TGCAGTGCTAGGGACGCAGATCATAGCTACACCTTC.